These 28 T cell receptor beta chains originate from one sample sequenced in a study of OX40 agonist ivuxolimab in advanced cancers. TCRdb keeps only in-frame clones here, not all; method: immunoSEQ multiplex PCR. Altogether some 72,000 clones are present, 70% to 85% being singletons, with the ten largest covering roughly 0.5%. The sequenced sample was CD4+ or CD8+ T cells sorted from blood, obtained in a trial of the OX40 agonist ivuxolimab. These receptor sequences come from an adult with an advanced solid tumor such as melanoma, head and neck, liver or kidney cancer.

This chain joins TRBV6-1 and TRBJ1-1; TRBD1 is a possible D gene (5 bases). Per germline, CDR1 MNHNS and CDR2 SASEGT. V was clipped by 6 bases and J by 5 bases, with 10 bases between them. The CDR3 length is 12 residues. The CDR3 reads CASRIGGTEAFF. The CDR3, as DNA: TGTGCCAGCAGAATTGGGGGTACTGAAGCTTTCTTT.

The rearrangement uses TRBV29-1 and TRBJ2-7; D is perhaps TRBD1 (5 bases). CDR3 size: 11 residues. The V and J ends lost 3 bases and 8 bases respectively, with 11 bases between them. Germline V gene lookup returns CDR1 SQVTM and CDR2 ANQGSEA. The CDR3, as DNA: TGCAGCGTTGAGGCAGGGATGAAGCAGTACTTC. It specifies CSVEAGMKQYF.

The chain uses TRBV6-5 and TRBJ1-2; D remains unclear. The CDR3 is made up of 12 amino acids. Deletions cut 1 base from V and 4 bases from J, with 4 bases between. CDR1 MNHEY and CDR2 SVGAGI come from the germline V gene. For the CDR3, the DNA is TGTGCCAGCAGTTACTTAGGCTATGGCTACACCTTC. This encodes CASSYLGYGYTF.

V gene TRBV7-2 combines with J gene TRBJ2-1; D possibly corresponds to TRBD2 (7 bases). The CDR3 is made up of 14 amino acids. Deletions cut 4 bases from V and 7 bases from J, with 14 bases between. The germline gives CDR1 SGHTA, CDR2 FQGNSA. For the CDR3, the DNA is TGTGCCAGCAGCTCCTGGGGGGGCCGAAATGAGCAGTTCTTC. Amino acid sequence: CASSSWGGRNEQFF. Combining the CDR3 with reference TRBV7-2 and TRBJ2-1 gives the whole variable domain GAGVSQSPSNKVTEKGKDVELRCDPISGHTALYWYRQSLGQGLEFLIYFQGNSAPDKSGLPSDRFSAERTGGSVSTLTIQRTQQEDSAVYLCASSSWGGRNEQFFGPGTRLTVL.

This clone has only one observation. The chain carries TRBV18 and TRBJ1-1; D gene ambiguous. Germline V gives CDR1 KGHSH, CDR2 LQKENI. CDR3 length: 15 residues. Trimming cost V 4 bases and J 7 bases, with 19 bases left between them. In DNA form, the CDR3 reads TGTGCCAGCTCACAAGGGTTTAGGACGGGAAATGAAGCTTTCTTT. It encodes CASSQGFRTGNEAFF. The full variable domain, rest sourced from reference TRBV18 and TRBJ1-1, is NAGVMQNPRHLVRRRGQEARLRCSPMKGHSHVYWYRQLPEEGLKFMVYLQKENIIDESGMPKERFSAEFPKEGPSILRIQQVVRGDSAAYFCASSQGFRTGNEAFFGQGTRLTVV.

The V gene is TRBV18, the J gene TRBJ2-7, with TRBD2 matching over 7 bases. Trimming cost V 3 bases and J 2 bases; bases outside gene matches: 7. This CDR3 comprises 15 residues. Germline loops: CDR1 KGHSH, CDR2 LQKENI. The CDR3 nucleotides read TGTGCCAGCTCACCCCCCCTGGGGGGGGCCTACGAGCAGTACTTC. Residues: CASSPPLGGAYEQYF.

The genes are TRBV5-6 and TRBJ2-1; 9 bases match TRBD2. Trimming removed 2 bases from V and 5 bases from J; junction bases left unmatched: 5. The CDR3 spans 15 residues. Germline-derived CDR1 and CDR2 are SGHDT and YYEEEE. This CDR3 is CASSFAGGRDNEQFF. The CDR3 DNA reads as TGTGCCAGCAGCTTTGCGGGAGGGAGGGACAATGAGCAGTTCTTC.

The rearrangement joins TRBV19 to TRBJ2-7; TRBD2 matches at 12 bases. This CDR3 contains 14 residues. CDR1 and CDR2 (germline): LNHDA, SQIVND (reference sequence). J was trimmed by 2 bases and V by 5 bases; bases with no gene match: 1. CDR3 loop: CASSASGRAYEQYF. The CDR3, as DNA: TGTGCCAGTAGTGCTAGCGGGAGGGCCTACGAGCAGTACTTC.

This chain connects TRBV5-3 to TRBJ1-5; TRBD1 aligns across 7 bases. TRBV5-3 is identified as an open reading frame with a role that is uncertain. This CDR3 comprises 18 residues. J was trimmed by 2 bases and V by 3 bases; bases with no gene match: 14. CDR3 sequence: CARSSTPRRGSCNQPQHF. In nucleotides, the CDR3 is TGTGCCAGAAGCTCAACCCCCCGCAGGGGGAGTTGCAATCAGCCCCAGCATTTT.

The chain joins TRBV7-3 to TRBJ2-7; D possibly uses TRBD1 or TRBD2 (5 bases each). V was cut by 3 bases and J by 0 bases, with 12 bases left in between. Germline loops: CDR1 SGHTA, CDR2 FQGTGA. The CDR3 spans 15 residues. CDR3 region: CASSFDRDPSYEQYF. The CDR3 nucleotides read TGTGCCAGCAGCTTCGATCGGGACCCCTCCTACGAGCAGTACTTC.

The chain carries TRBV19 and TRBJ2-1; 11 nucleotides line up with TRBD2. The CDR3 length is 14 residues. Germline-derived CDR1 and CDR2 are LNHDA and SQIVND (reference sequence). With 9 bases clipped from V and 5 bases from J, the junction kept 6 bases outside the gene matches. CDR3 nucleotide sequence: TGTGCCAGCACCGGGACTAGCGGCAACAATGAGCAGTTCTTC. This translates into CASTGTSGNNEQFF.

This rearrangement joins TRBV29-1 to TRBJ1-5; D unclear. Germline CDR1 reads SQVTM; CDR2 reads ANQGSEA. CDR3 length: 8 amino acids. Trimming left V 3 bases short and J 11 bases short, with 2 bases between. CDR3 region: CSVDTQHF. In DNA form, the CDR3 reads TGCAGCGTTGACACCCAGCATTTT.

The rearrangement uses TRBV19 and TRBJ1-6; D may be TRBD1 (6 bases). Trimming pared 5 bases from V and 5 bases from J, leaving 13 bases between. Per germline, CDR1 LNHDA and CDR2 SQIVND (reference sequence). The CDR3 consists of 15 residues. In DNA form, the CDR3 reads TGTGCCAGTAGTGCGGGGACAACGAATAATTCACCCCTCCACTTT. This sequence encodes CASSAGTTNNSPLHF.

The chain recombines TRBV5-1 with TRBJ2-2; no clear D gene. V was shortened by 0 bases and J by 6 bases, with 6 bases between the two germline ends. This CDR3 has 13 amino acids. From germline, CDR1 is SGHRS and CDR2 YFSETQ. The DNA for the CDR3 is TGCGCCAGCAGCTTGGAGGTCGCCGGGGAGCTGTTTTTT. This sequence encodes CASSLEVAGELFF.

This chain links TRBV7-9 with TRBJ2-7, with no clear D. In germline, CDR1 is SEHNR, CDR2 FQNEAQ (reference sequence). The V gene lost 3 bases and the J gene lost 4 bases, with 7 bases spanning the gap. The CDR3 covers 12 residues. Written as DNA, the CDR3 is TGTGCCAGCAGCTTGCAAAATTACGAGCAGTACTTC. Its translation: CASSLQNYEQYF. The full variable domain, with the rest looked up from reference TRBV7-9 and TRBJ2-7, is DTGVSQNPRHKITKRGQNVTFRCDPISEHNRLYWYRQTLGQGPEFLTYFQNEAQLEKSRLLSDRFSAERPKGSFSTLEIQRTEQGDSAMYLCASSLQNYEQYFGPGTRLTVT.

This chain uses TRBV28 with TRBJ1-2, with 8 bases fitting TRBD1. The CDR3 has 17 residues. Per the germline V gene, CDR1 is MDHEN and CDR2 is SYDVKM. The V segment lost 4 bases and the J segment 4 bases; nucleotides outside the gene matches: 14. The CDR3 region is CASSSPTTGGVFYGYTF. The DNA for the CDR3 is TGTGCCAGCAGTTCACCTACCACAGGGGGGGTTTTCTATGGCTACACCTTC.

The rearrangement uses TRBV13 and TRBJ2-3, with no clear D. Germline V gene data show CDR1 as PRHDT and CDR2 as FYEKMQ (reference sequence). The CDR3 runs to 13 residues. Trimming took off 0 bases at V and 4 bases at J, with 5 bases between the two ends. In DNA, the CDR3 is TGTGCCAGCAGCTTAGGGGCGTCAGATACGCAGTATTTT. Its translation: CASSLGASDTQYF.

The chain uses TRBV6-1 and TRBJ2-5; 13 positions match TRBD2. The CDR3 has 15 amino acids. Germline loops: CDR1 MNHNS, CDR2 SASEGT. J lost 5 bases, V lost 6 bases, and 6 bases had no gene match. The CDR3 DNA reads TGTGCCAGCAGAGAACTAGCGGGGGGGAGGGAGACCCAGTACTTC. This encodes CASRELAGGRETQYF.

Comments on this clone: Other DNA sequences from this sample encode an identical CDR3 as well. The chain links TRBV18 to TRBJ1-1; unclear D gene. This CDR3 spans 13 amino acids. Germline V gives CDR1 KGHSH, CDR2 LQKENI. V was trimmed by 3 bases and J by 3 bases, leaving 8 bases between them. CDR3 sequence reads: CASSPGQDTEAFF. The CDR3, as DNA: TGTGCCAGCTCACCTGGGCAGGACACTGAAGCTTTCTTT.

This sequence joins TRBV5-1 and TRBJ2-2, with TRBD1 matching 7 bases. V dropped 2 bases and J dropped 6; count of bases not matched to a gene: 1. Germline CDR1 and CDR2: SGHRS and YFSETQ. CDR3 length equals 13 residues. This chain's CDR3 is CASSFDRAGELFF. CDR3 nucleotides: TGCGCCAGCAGCTTCGACAGGGCCGGGGAGCTGTTTTTT.

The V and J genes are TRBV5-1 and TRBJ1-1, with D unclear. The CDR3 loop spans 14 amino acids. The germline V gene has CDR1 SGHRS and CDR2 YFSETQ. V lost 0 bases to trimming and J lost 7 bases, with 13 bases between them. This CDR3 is CASSLGNEAIEAFF. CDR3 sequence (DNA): TGCGCCAGCAGCTTGGGGAATGAGGCGATTGAAGCTTTCTTT.

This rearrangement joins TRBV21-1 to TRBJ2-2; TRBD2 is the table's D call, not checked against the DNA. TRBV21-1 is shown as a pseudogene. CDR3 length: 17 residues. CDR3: CASSKADLAGVTGELFF. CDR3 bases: TGTGCCAGCAGCAAAGCCGATCTAGCGGGAGTAACCGGGGAGCTGTTTTTT.

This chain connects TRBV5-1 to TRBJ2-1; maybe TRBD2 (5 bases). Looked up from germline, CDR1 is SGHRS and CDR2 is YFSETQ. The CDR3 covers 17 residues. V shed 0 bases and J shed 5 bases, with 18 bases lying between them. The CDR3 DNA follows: TGCGCCAGCAGCTTGGGGGTTTCCAGTCGGGGAGACAATGAGCAGTTCTTC. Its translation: CASSLGVSSRGDNEQFF.

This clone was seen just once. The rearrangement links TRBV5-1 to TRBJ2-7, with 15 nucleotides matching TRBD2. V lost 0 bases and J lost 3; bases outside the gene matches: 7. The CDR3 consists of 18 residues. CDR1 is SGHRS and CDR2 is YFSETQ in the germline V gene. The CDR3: CASSLAGTSGRPIYEQYF. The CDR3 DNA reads TGCGCCAGCAGCTTGGCAGGGACTAGCGGGAGGCCCATCTACGAGCAGTACTTC.

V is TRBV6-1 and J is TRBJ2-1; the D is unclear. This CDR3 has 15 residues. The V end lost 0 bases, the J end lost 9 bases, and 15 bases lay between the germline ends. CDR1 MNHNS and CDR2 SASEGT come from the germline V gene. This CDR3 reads CASSEAPSPGSEQFF. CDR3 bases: TGTGCCAGCAGTGAAGCTCCTTCCCCTGGCAGTGAGCAGTTCTTC.

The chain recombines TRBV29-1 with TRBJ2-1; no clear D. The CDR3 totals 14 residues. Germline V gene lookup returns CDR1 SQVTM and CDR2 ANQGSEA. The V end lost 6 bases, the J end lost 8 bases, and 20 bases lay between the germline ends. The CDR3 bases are TGCAGCGTCTCAAAGGACGGCCTTCGGGATGAGCAGTTCTTC. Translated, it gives CSVSKDGLRDEQFF.

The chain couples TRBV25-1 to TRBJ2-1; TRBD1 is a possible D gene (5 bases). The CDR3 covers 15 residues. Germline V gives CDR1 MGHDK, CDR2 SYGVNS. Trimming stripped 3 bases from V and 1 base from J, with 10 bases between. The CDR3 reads CASSEGRGSYNEQFF. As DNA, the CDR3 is TGTGCCAGCAGTGAGGGGCGTGGGTCCTACAATGAGCAGTTCTTC.

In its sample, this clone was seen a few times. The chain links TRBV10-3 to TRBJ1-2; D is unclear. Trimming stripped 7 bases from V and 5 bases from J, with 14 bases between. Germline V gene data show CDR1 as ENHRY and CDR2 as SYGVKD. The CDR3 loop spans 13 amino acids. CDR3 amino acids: CAITPRTRYGYTF. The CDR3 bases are TGTGCCATCACCCCGCGTACTCGGTATGGCTACACCTTC.